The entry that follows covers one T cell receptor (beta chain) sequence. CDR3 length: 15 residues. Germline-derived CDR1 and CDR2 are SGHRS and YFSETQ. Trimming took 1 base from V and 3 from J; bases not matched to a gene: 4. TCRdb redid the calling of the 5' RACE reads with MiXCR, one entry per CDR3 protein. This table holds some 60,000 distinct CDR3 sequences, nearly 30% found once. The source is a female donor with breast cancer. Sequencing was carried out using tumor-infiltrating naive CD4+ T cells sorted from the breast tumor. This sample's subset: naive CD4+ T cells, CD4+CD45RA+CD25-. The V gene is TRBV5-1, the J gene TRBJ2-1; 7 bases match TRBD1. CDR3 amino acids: CASSLYRGSYNEQFF. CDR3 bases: TGCGCCAGCAGCTTGTACAGGGGAAGCTACAATGAGCAGTTCTTC.